What follows describes a single T cell receptor (beta chain). No antigen is known for it. The naive CD8 fraction comprised CD45RO-negative cells positively selected for CCR7 and excluded terminally differentiated effector memory CD45RA+ cells. The data are from a study of shared clonotypes between healthy human individuals. The study, taken as a whole, reports: The study found roughly 5% of naive CD4 clonotypes shared across four donors. In contrast to clonotypes shared by all four donors, non-shared clonotypes had lower generation probabilities.

Trimming cost V 0 bases and J 0 bases, with 12 bases left between them. The CDR3 length is 18 residues. Germline V gene lookup returns CDR1 MGHRA and CDR2 YSYEKL. Original processing notes: In the immunoSEQ data, sequences were junction-only and lacked quality scores, so filtering differed. The repertoire was sequenced with immunoSEQ multiplex PCR; TCRdb's copy has only in-frame clones and lacks some. V and J calls and clone size follow that table, whereas D and trimming were derived from the DNA. The sample records roughly 650,000 clones, approximately 96% being singletons. The specimen sequenced was naive CD8+ T cells sorted from blood. The rearrangement uses TRBV4-1 and TRBJ1-6; no clear D gene. The receptor comes from a woman aged 30 to 39 in good health. The CDR3 here is CASSQDFAPSSYNSPLHF. The CDR3 DNA sequence: TGCGCCAGCAGCCAAGATTTTGCACCGAGCTCCTATAATTCACCCCTCCACTTT.